This T cell receptor (beta chain) was identified during a study of blood T cell repertoires in COVID-19. Study-level background: There were acute and convalescent COVID-19 samples, and they came from the United States, Italy and Spain. Sample material is recorded as cDNA or gDNA derived from T cells, B-cell-depleted T cells, or PBMCs.

CDR3 length: 11 residues. V lost 3 bases to trimming and J lost 9 bases, with 8 bases between them. The protocol was immunoSEQ multiplex PCR, while the TCRdb copy is restricted to in-frame clones and leaves out a portion. The table records roughly 80,000 clones, 84% of them present only once. The table lists this clone with a few counts. The TCR was taken from a man aged 45-65 years with acute or convalescent COVID-19. The chain uses TRBV12-3 or TRBV12-4 and TRBJ1-2; possible D gene TRBD1, 6 bases. Specimen: peripheral blood. CDR3 DNA sequence: TGTGCCAGCAGTTTCCGGGACAGCTACACCTTC. It translates to CASSFRDSYTF.